The rows below give T cell receptor beta chains drawn from one sample of a study of T cell repertoires in cytomegalovirus infection. Their specific antigens are unknown. TCRdb used MiXCR to reprocess the reads, holding one entry per CDR3 protein. Here the sample spans about 900,000 distinct CDR3 sequences, approximately 31% being singletons. Sequences were derived from cultured CD8+ T cells from PBMCs, sampled from culture after CMV antigen stimulation. The receptors derive from a human donor in good health (CMV status not recorded). Some clones in this sample may be carry-over from other donors' samples. CDR3s include the opening cysteine and the closing phenylalanine or tryptophan. The size of a clone is reported for some rows only, either as once, few or many, or as a class for expanded clones.

clone size	J gene	V gene	CDR3 protein
few	TRBJ2-5	TRBV27	CASSPLAGGPIGSQYF
-	TRBJ2-3	TRBV4-1	CASSQVHPGPSTDTQYF
-	TRBJ1-5	TRBV4-1	CASSQEPYRGNQPQHF
many	TRBJ1-1	TRBV4-3	CASSQSTGLNTEAFF
few	TRBJ1-5	TRBV19	CASSTYIGTDFLGQPQHF
-	TRBJ2-3	TRBV10-3	CAISGTTKAQLTDTQYF
many	TRBJ2-2	TRBV7-9	CASTIRAAGGMNTGELFF
-	TRBJ2-1	TRBV10-3	CAISESGQGASNEQFF
few	TRBJ1-5	TRBV12-3/TRBV12-4	CASSLDWGEDYSNQPQHF
many	TRBJ1-3	TRBV18	CASSPYYSGTGDISGNTIYF
many	TRBJ2-7	TRBV7-2	CASSLPVTGVEDEQYF
-	TRBJ2-5	TRBV2	CASSELGQETQYF
-	TRBJ1-2	TRBV19	CASSIATGTVGGYTF
-	TRBJ2-5	TRBV7-4	CASSSTWTGGETQYF
-	TRBJ2-2	TRBV28	CASKPRWTIPNTGELFF
few	TRBJ2-3	TRBV7-2	CASSYRGPADTQYF
many	TRBJ2-1	TRBV7-2	CASRLAGAYNEQFF
-	TRBJ1-2	TRBV6-5	CASSTAPLGGYTF
-	TRBJ1-1	TRBV12-5	CASGWDVGGTEAFF
few	TRBJ2-5	TRBV12-3/TRBV12-4	CASSLSQGARDQETQYF
-	TRBJ1-2	TRBV9	CASSVKPTGVGYGYTF
-	TRBJ2-3	TRBV15	CATSVTSGVTDTQYF
-	TRBJ1-2	TRBV7-8	CASSLPKGLASGYTF
-	TRBJ1-1	TRBV4-1	CASSPYGTGHLEAFF
-	TRBJ2-2	TRBV6-5	CASSYNSRWTGELFF
-	TRBJ2-3	TRBV6-1	CASSEGTSGFPTQYF
-	TRBJ2-2	TRBV28	CASSLIAGGPNTGELFF
-	TRBJ1-2	TRBV10-3	CAIKRDEPDGYTF
few	TRBJ2-3	TRBV10-3	CAISESLGLAGGESTDTQYF
-	TRBJ1-2	TRBV28	CASSHLQGYTF
-	TRBJ2-7	TRBV4-1	CASSQDLPGTSYEQYF
-	TRBJ1-2	TRBV5-3	CASSLEQGAVGIRGYTF